A single sample is the source of the 17 T cell receptor beta chains below, sequenced in a study of blood T cell repertoires in COVID-19. TCRdb keeps only in-frame clones here, not all; method: immunoSEQ multiplex PCR. The table records about 300,000 clones, about 90% of them present only once. Sequenced input: peripheral blood. Receptor source: a woman in her thirties with COVID-19, enrolled during active disease.

This chain links TRBV5-4 with TRBJ1-5; D may be TRBD1 (5 bases). The CDR3 contains 12 residues. In germline, CDR1 is SGHNT, CDR2 YYREEE (reference sequence). Trimming removed 2 bases from V and 8 bases from J, with 8 bases in between. CDR3 loop: CASSFRGEPQHF. In nucleotides, the CDR3 is TGTGCCAGCAGCTTCCGGGGGGAGCCCCAGCATTTT.

CDR3 protein: CASSLQGQGGEKLFF. The CDR3 nucleotides read TGCGCCAGCAGCTTGCAGGGTCAGGGAGGGGAAAAACTGTTTTTT. This chain connects TRBV5-1 to TRBJ1-4; D perhaps matches TRBD1 (5 bases). Germline V gene sequence: CDR1 SGHRS, CDR2 YFSETQ. This CDR3 spans 15 amino acids. Trimming took off 1 base at V and 8 bases at J, with 15 bases between the two ends.

This clone occurred many times. The CDR3 DNA reads TGTGCCAGCAGTTACTCAGGGGGATCTGGGGCCAACGTCCTGACTTTC. Its translation: CASSYSGGSGANVLTF. The chain links TRBV6-5 to TRBJ2-6; a possible D gene is TRBD1 (6 bases). V lost 0 bases and J lost 1, with 7 bases in between. There are 16 residues in the CDR3. Germline-derived CDR1 and CDR2 are MNHEY and SVGAGI.

The rearrangement links TRBV6-5 to TRBJ2-3, with 16 bases aligning to TRBD2. The CDR3 consists of 15 residues. Per germline, CDR1 MNHEY and CDR2 SVGAGI. V shed 7 bases, J shed 6 bases, and the junction held 4 bases outside the gene matches. The CDR3 reads CASTPGLAGGDTQYF. The CDR3 DNA reads TGTGCCAGCACACCGGGACTAGCGGGGGGGGATACGCAGTATTTT.

The rearrangement joins TRBV30 to TRBJ1-5; weak D call: TRBD1 (6 bases). Germline CDR1 and CDR2: GTSNPN and SVGIG (reference sequence). This CDR3 contains 16 residues. Trimming pared 0 bases from V and 1 base from J, leaving 13 bases between. CDR3: CAWSVLGAPSNQPQHF. The CDR3 bases are TGTGCCTGGAGTGTCCTGGGGGCGCCGAGCAATCAGCCCCAGCATTTT.

The chain recombines TRBV27 with TRBJ1-2; 7 bases map to TRBD1. Germline loops: CDR1 MNHEY, CDR2 SMNVEV (reference sequence). This CDR3 has 12 amino acids. V shed 5 bases, J shed 7 bases, and the junction held 4 bases outside the gene matches. CDR3 sequence: CASSLTGFGYTF. The DNA of the CDR3 is TGTGCCAGCAGTCTGACAGGGTTTGGCTACACCTTC.

This chain uses TRBV6-5 with TRBJ2-1, with D perhaps TRBD2 (6 bases). Germline CDR1 and CDR2: MNHEY and SVGAGI. Trimming pared 3 bases from V and 9 bases from J, leaving 12 bases between. The CDR3 has 13 amino acids. The CDR3 loop reads CASSYSGEAEQFF. The CDR3 DNA follows: TGTGCCAGCAGTTATTCCGGGGAGGCTGAGCAGTTCTTC.

The V call is TRBV7-9, the J call TRBJ2-5; a weak D match, TRBD2 (5 bases). V lost 5 bases and J lost 2, with 15 bases in between. There are 15 residues in the CDR3. Germline CDR1 and CDR2: SEHNR and FQNEAQ (reference sequence). Written as DNA, the CDR3 is TGTGCCAGCAGCCCTGGCGGGCTGTTGCAAGAGACCCAGTACTTC. Its protein is CASSPGGLLQETQYF.

The chain is built from TRBV6-2 or TRBV6-3 and TRBJ1-1, with 8 positions matching TRBD1. The CDR3 runs to 19 residues. Germline V gene lookup returns CDR1 MNHEY and CDR2 SVGEGT. After removal of 2 bases from V and 1 base from J, the junction contained 15 bases not matched to a gene. The CDR3 loop reads CASSYPLGQGTSENTEAFF. As DNA, the CDR3 is TGTGCCAGCAGTTACCCCCTTGGACAGGGAACTAGTGAGAACACTGAAGCTTTCTTT.

This chain connects TRBV3-1 (or the pseudogene TRBV3-2) to TRBJ1-6; perhaps TRBD1 as D (6 bases). Trimming cost V 6 bases and J 6 bases, with 15 bases left between them. The CDR3 is 15 amino acids. Germline V lookup: CDR1 LGHDT, CDR2 YNNKEL (reference sequence). The CDR3, as DNA: TGTGCCAGCAGTATTGCCGGGGGGCGTAATTCACCCCTCCACTTT. Its protein product is CASSIAGGRNSPLHF.

V gene TRBV19 combines with J gene TRBJ1-2; a possible D gene is TRBD1 (6 bases). V lost 5 bases and J 2 bases, leaving 12 bases between the germline ends. CDR1 is LNHDA, CDR2 SQIVND, per germline (reference sequence). The CDR3 is 14 amino acids. The CDR3 protein is CASSRDIPNYGYTF. The CDR3 bases are TGTGCCAGTAGTCGGGACATCCCGAACTATGGCTACACCTTC.

The chain uses TRBV5-1 and TRBJ1-1; possible D gene TRBD1, 6 bases. Germline loops: CDR1 SGHRS, CDR2 YFSETQ. CDR3 size: 15 residues. Deletions cut 0 bases from V and 2 bases from J, with 11 bases between. This CDR3 is CASSLVLGGNTEAFF. The CDR3 nucleotides read TGCGCCAGCAGCTTGGTCTTAGGGGGAAACACTGAAGCTTTCTTT.

Of note for this clone: Other DNA sequences within the sample encode an identical CDR3. This rearrangement joins TRBV30 to TRBJ1-5, with 8 bases that match TRBD1. This CDR3 has 13 residues. Trimming took 5 bases from V and 2 from J; bases not matched to a gene: 2. Germline V gene sequence: CDR1 GTSNPN, CDR2 SVGIG (reference sequence). This CDR3 is CAWGTGRNQPQHF. The CDR3 bases are TGTGCCTGGGGGACAGGCCGCAATCAGCCCCAGCATTTT.

This clone appeared once. CDR3 DNA sequence: TGTGCCAGCAGCCAAGCGTCTAGCGGGGGAGAGGAGCAGTACTTC. Protein product: CASSQASSGGEEQYF. The chain is built from TRBV3-1 (or the pseudogene TRBV3-2) and TRBJ2-7; 10 nucleotides align to TRBD2. J lost 7 bases, V lost 1 base, and 7 bases had no gene match. CDR3 size: 15 residues. Germline-derived CDR1 and CDR2 are LGHDT and YNNKEL (reference sequence).

This clone is a singleton in its sample. V is TRBV4-3 and J is TRBJ2-7, with 8 bases lining up with TRBD1. Per the germline V gene, CDR1 is LGHNA and CDR2 is YSLEER. Germline trimming cut 0 bases from V and 3 bases from J; bases unmatched to any gene: 7. The length of the CDR3 is 16 residues. CDR3 sequence (DNA): TGCGCCAGCAGCCAAGATCGGAATACAGGGGGCTACGAGCAGTACTTC. This encodes CASSQDRNTGGYEQYF.

This chain links TRBV2 with TRBJ1-1; D perhaps matches TRBD1 (6 bases). Trimming stripped 5 bases from V and 6 bases from J, with 13 bases between. The CDR3 is 13 amino acids. CDR1 is SNHLY, CDR2 FYNNEI, per germline. The CDR3 loop reads CASSKEQGSEAFF. In DNA form, the CDR3 reads TGTGCCAGCAGTAAAGAACAGGGATCTGAAGCTTTCTTT.

V gene TRBV6-2 or TRBV6-3 combines with J gene TRBJ1-2; tentative D call: TRBD1 (6 bases). CDR3 size: 16 residues. Deletions cut 5 bases from V and 5 bases from J, with 21 bases between. Germline V gives CDR1 MNHEY, CDR2 SVGEGT. The CDR3 here is CASSDIRISRGYGYTF. CDR3 nucleotide sequence: TGTGCCAGCAGTGACATCAGGATTTCTAGGGGGTATGGCTACACCTTC.